This passage covers 8 T cell receptor beta chains from one sample sequenced in a study of blood T cell repertoires in COVID-19 (dated by TCRdb to 2020 to 2021). Libraries were made using the immunoSEQ multiplex PCR assay. This immuneACCESS table, as held by TCRdb, lists in-frame sequences with V and J called but not all clones. Of the missing ones, under half trace to an unresolved V gene in checked studies; the others have no known cause. In this sample the table shows around 68,000 clones, approximately 78% of which occur a single time. The ten largest clonotypes hold approximately 12% of the sample. The sequencing input was peripheral blood. The receptors shown here come from a human donor in a cohort sampled during active COVID-19.

The rearrangement uses TRBV14 and TRBJ1-1, with 10 bases lining up with TRBD1. V trimming: 6 bases; J trimming: 11 bases; junction bases outside the gene matches: 12. The CDR3 extends over 14 amino acids. Germline V gives CDR1 SGHDN, CDR2 FVKESK. CDR3 in amino acids: CASRKTGGARWAFF. For the CDR3, the DNA is TGTGCCAGCAGGAAGACAGGGGGCGCGAGGTGGGCTTTCTTT.

The chain carries TRBV19 and TRBJ1-1, with D tentatively TRBD1 (5 bases). Trimming stripped 4 bases from V and 1 base from J, with 7 bases between. CDR3 size: 13 residues. CDR1 is LNHDA, CDR2 SQIVND, per germline (reference sequence). The CDR3 region is CASSRRGNTEAFF. Here the CDR3 DNA reads TGTGCCAGTAGTAGAAGGGGGAACACTGAAGCTTTCTTT.

This rearrangement joins TRBV11-2 to TRBJ2-5, with a possible D match to TRBD2 (6 bases). V shed 5 bases and J shed 4 bases, with 17 bases lying between them. The CDR3 has 15 residues. Germline assignment: CDR1 SGHAT and CDR2 FQNNGV. The CDR3 DNA reads TGTGCCAGCAGCCCGGCCCGGGGGAGTGGAGAGACCCAGTACTTC. As protein: CASSPARGSGETQYF.

This rearrangement joins TRBV18 to TRBJ2-4, with 8 nucleotides matching TRBD1. The CDR3 covers 17 residues. V was pared by 3 bases and J by 6 bases, with 13 bases of the junction left unmatched. CDR1 and CDR2 (germline): KGHSH, LQKENI. Written as DNA, the CDR3 is TGTGCCAGCTCACCCTTTGGTCCTGGACAGGGTTCAAACATTCAGTACTTC. Its protein product is CASSPFGPGQGSNIQYF.

There are a few counts of this clone. The CDR3, as DNA: TGCAGTGCTAGTACAGGGGGATCCTACGAGCAGTACTTC. Its translation is CSASTGGSYEQYF. The chain couples TRBV20-1 to TRBJ2-7, with 8 bases fitting TRBD1. The CDR3 consists of 13 residues. V dropped 3 bases and J dropped 1; count of bases not matched to a gene: 2. Germline-derived CDR1 and CDR2 are DFQATT and SNEGSKA (reference sequence).

J is TRBJ2-2 and V is TRBV11-3; TRBD2 aligns across 8 bases. Looked up from germline, CDR1 is SGHNT and CDR2 is YENEEA. The CDR3 covers 16 residues. J lost 5 bases, V lost 4 bases, and 9 bases had no gene match. The CDR3 is CASSSGLAEDTGELFF. The CDR3 region has the DNA TGTGCCAGCAGCTCCGGACTAGCAGAAGATACCGGGGAGCTGTTTTTT.

The rearrangement links TRBV5-1 to TRBJ1-1; 10 nucleotides agree with TRBD1. Germline CDR1 and CDR2: SGHRS and YFSETQ. CDR3 length: 15 amino acids. V trimming: 2 bases; J trimming: 7 bases; junction bases outside the gene matches: 8. The DNA for the CDR3 is TGCGCCAGCAGCTTCTCCGGGACAGGGGTTCATGAAGCTTTCTTT. It is translated as CASSFSGTGVHEAFF. Variable domain in full (rest from reference TRBV5-1 and TRBJ1-1): KAGVTQTPRYLIKTRGQQVTLSCSPISGHRSVSWYQQTPGQGLQFLFEYFSETQRNKGNFPGRFSGRQFSNSRSEMNVSTLELGDSALYLCASSFSGTGVHEAFFGQGTRLTVV.

This clone was seen a few times. The rearrangement uses TRBV2 and TRBJ2-7; the D gene is possibly TRBD1 (5 bases). The germline V and J ends were trimmed by 1 base and 2 bases, with 9 bases remaining between them. CDR1 is SNHLY, CDR2 FYNNEI, per germline. The CDR3 is made up of 14 amino acids. CDR3 sequence: CASSEGAGTYEQYV. The CDR3 bases are TGTGCCAGCAGTGAAGGCGCAGGGACCTACGAGCAGTACGTC.